These 28 T cell receptor beta chains were all obtained from the same sample, sequenced in a study of blood T cell repertoires in COVID-19. Only in-frame clones appear in the TCRdb table, and some are missing; sequencing was by immunoSEQ multiplex PCR. The table records about 170,000 clones, roughly 80% of them present only once. The sequenced sample was peripheral blood. The receptors shown here come from an elderly woman with COVID-19, enrolled during active disease.

The chain employs TRBV20-1 and TRBJ1-6; 10 bases fit TRBD1. CDR1 DFQATT and CDR2 SNEGSKA come from the germline V gene (reference sequence). The CDR3 contains 17 residues. J was trimmed by 1 base and V by 3 bases; bases with no gene match: 6. The CDR3 coding sequence is TGCAGTGCTAGTCGTTGGACAGGGGGATCCTATAATTCACCCCTCCACTTT. Encoded protein: CSASRWTGGSYNSPLHF.

This clone was counted between two and nine times. The chain links TRBV5-8 to TRBJ2-7, with D perhaps matching TRBD2 (5 bases). Germline V gene data show CDR1 as SGHTS and CDR2 as YDEGEE. CDR3 length equals 13 residues. Between the trimmed V and J ends, which lost 2 bases and 7 bases, there was a span of 13 bases. The CDR3 region is CASSFGLRYEQYF. For the CDR3, the DNA is TGTGCCAGCAGCTTTGGACTTCGATATGAGCAGTACTTC.

The rearrangement links TRBV19 to TRBJ1-4; no firm D call. This CDR3 has 14 amino acids. Germline V CDR1 and CDR2: LNHDA, SQIVND (reference sequence). V dropped 6 bases and J dropped 4 bases, with 12 bases sitting between them. Here the CDR3 reads CASRAGRVNEKLFF. The CDR3, as DNA: TGTGCCAGTAGGGCCGGGAGAGTTAATGAAAAACTGTTTTTT.

V and J are TRBV4-2 and TRBJ1-2; 7 bases map to TRBD1. CDR1 is LGHNA, CDR2 YNFKEQ, per germline. The junction had 10 bases not matched to a gene; V was cut back by 4 bases and J by 5 bases. The CDR3 has 15 residues. CDR3 bases: TGTGCCAGCAGCCCATTGACAGGGCTCGATTATGGCTACACCTTC. This sequence encodes CASSPLTGLDYGYTF.

V usage is TRBV11-3 and J usage is TRBJ2-1; tentative D call: TRBD1 (5 bases). Germline lookup yields CDR1 SGHNT and CDR2 YENEEA. Trimming shortened V by 0 bases and J by 8 bases, and 11 bases separated the two germline ends. The CDR3 has 14 amino acids. CDR3 residues: CASSLEGEGHEQFF. The CDR3 coding sequence is TGTGCCAGCAGCTTAGAAGGGGAAGGACATGAGCAGTTCTTC.

A single count supports this clone. This sequence joins TRBV9 and TRBJ2-1, with D unclear. The CDR3 consists of 11 residues. The V end lost 0 bases, the J end lost 9 bases, and 4 bases lay between the germline ends. CDR1 is SGDLS and CDR2 is YYNGEE in the germline V gene. The CDR3 sequence: CASSVDGEQFF. The CDR3 DNA follows: TGTGCCAGCAGCGTAGACGGTGAGCAGTTCTTC.

This clone was picked up one time. The V call is TRBV15, the J call TRBJ2-3, with 12 bases identical to TRBD2. V was pared by 8 bases and J by 3 bases, with 15 bases of the junction left unmatched. The germline CDR1 and CDR2 sequences are LNHNV and YYDKDF (reference sequence). The CDR3 totals 18 residues. The CDR3 region has the DNA TGTGCCACCGCCGGGTCAACTAGCGGGGGGCGGAGGACAGATACGCAGTATTTT. Protein: CATAGSTSGGRRTDTQYF.

This clone came up once. The gene calls are TRBV18 and TRBJ1-1; D is unresolved. The germline gives CDR1 KGHSH, CDR2 LQKENI. The V end lost 2 bases, the J end lost 3 bases, and 7 bases lay between the germline ends. The CDR3 sequence is 13 residues long. This CDR3 is CASSPLRDTEAFF. As DNA, the CDR3 is TGTGCCAGCTCACCATTGCGGGACACTGAAGCTTTCTTT. Complete variable domain (other parts from reference TRBV18 and TRBJ1-1): NAGVMQNPRHLVRRRGQEARLRCSPMKGHSHVYWYRQLPEEGLKFMVYLQKENIIDESGMPKERFSAEFPKEGPSILRIQQVVRGDSAAYFCASSPLRDTEAFFGQGTRLTVV.

This clone was detected only a few times. The V gene is TRBV7-6, the J gene TRBJ1-4; TRBD1 might be the D (5 bases). This CDR3 comprises 16 residues. The germline gives CDR1 SGHVS, CDR2 FNYEAQ. V lost 5 bases, J lost 0 bases, and 13 bases lay in between. CDR3 sequence (DNA): TGTGCCAGCAGCCGGGGGGGAGGTTCAACTAATGAAAAACTGTTTTTT. Its protein is CASSRGGGSTNEKLFF.

The V and J genes are TRBV9 and TRBJ2-6, with TRBD1 matching 7 bases. V lost 4 bases to trimming and J lost 1 base; unmatched junction nucleotides: 8. The CDR3 is 17 amino acids. Germline values: CDR1 SGDLS, CDR2 YYNGEE. The CDR3 loop reads CASSPSLTGSGANVLTF. The DNA of the CDR3 is TGTGCCAGCAGCCCCAGTTTGACAGGGTCTGGGGCCAACGTCCTGACTTTC.

The J gene is TRBJ2-3, the V gene TRBV2; a possible D gene is TRBD1 (6 bases). The V and J ends lost 7 bases and 3 bases respectively, with 23 bases between them. The germline CDR1 and CDR2 sequences are SNHLY and FYNNEI. CDR3 length equals 17 residues. CDR3 amino acids: CASTDDFLRGITDTQYF. As DNA, the CDR3 is TGTGCCAGCACCGACGACTTCCTCAGGGGAATAACAGATACGCAGTATTTT.

This chain connects TRBV5-1 to TRBJ1-4, with TRBD1 identical over 8 bases. Germline CDR1 reads SGHRS; CDR2 reads YFSETQ. The CDR3 is made up of 14 amino acids. The V segment lost 7 bases and the J segment 2 bases; nucleotides outside the gene matches: 4. The CDR3 DNA reads as TGCGCCAGCGCGACAGGGGCCACTAATGAAAAACTGTTTTTT. The encoded protein is CASATGATNEKLFF.

This chain joins TRBV7-3 and TRBJ1-1, with D perhaps TRBD1 (6 bases). The V and J ends lost 5 bases and 4 bases respectively, with 11 bases between them. This CDR3 has 13 residues. Germline CDR1 and CDR2: SGHTA and FQGTGA. The chain's CDR3 is CASSSGQFTEAFF. The DNA for the CDR3 is TGTGCCAGCAGCAGTGGACAGTTCACTGAAGCTTTCTTT. The entire variable domain, with the rest obtained from reference TRBV7-3 and TRBJ1-1, is as follows: GAGVSQTPSNKVTEKGKYVELRCDPISGHTALYWYRQSLGQGPEFLIYFQGTGAADDSGLPNDRFFAVRPEGSVSTLKIQRTERGDSAVYLCASSSGQFTEAFFGQGTRLTVV.

The J gene is TRBJ1-2, the V gene TRBV10-3; possibly TRBD1 for D (6 bases). Germline V gene data show CDR1 as ENHRY and CDR2 as SYGVKD. The CDR3 contains 14 residues. The V gene lost 7 bases and the J gene lost 1 base, with 13 bases spanning the gap. For the CDR3, the DNA is TGTGCCATCACAGCCGACAGGAATAACTATGGCTACACCTTC. The encoded protein is CAITADRNNYGYTF.

This rearrangement joins TRBV3-1 (or the pseudogene TRBV3-2) to TRBJ1-4, with D possibly being TRBD1 (6 bases). The CDR3 contains 14 residues. V lost 6 bases and J lost 8, with 16 bases in between. The germline CDR1 and CDR2 sequences are LGHDT and YNNKEL (reference sequence). The CDR3 nucleotides are TGTGCCAGCAGGGACTCCCGGGACACCGAAAAACTGTTTTTT. It is translated as CASRDSRDTEKLFF.

The chain employs TRBV7-2 and TRBJ2-1; 10 nucleotides match TRBD2. V shed 4 bases, J shed 8 bases, and the junction held 8 bases outside the gene matches. CDR1 is SGHTA, CDR2 FQGNSA, per germline. This CDR3 is built from 15 residues. The CDR3 reads CASSYGLAANYEQFF. Written as DNA, the CDR3 is TGTGCCAGCAGCTATGGACTAGCGGCCAACTATGAGCAGTTCTTC. Looking up the rest from reference TRBV7-2 and TRBJ2-1 gives the full variable domain: GAGVSQSPSNKVTEKGKDVELRCDPISGHTALYWYRQSLGQGLEFLIYFQGNSAPDKSGLPSDRFSAERTGGSVSTLTIQRTQQEDSAVYLCASSYGLAANYEQFFGPGTRLTVL.

This chain uses TRBV3-1 (or the pseudogene TRBV3-2) with TRBJ1-2, with unresolved D. The germline CDR1 and CDR2 sequences are LGHDT and YNNKEL (reference sequence). This CDR3 has 12 residues. V lost 5 bases and J 6 bases, leaving 10 bases between the germline ends. CDR3 in DNA: TGTGCCAGCAGCTTGGGGAGCGATGGCTACACCTTC. Translating gives CASSLGSDGYTF.

The chain is built from TRBV6-5 and TRBJ1-1; D gene unclear. Germline CDR1 MNHEY, CDR2 SVGAGI. CDR3 length equals 14 residues. V was shortened by 0 bases and J by 1 base, with 6 bases between the two germline ends. The chain's CDR3 is CASSYSEGNTEAFF. The CDR3 nucleotides are TGTGCCAGCAGTTACTCGGAGGGGAACACTGAAGCTTTCTTT.

V usage is TRBV7-2 and J usage is TRBJ1-1; D uncertain. This CDR3 comprises 15 residues. The germline V and J ends were trimmed by 1 base and 1 base, with 10 bases remaining between them. CDR1 is SGHTA, CDR2 FQGNSA, per germline. The CDR3 nucleotides are TGTGCCAGCAGCTTAGTCGCGGGATCGAACACTGAAGCTTTCTTT. Translated: CASSLVAGSNTEAFF. Combining the CDR3 with reference TRBV7-2 and TRBJ1-1 gives the whole variable domain GAGVSQSPSNKVTEKGKDVELRCDPISGHTALYWYRQSLGQGLEFLIYFQGNSAPDKSGLPSDRFSAERTGGSVSTLTIQRTQQEDSAVYLCASSLVAGSNTEAFFGQGTRLTVV.

The chain has TRBV10-1 and TRBJ1-1; 9 nucleotides match TRBD1. V lost 10 bases, J lost 4 bases, and 7 bases stayed unmatched. From germline, CDR1 is WNHNN and CDR2 SYGVQD (reference sequence). There are 13 residues in the CDR3. The CDR3 is CATGQGGSTEAFF. In nucleotides, the CDR3 is TGCGCCACGGGACAGGGAGGGAGCACTGAAGCTTTCTTT.

The V gene is TRBV10-1, the J gene TRBJ2-2, with TRBD1 matching 8 bases. Germline values: CDR1 WNHNN, CDR2 SYGVQD (reference sequence). This CDR3 comprises 14 residues. V lost 3 bases and J lost 5; bases outside the gene matches: 2. The CDR3 protein is CASSDTGGTGELFF. DNA of the CDR3: TGCGCCAGCAGTGATACAGGGGGTACCGGGGAGCTGTTTTTT.

The chain couples TRBV3-1 (or the pseudogene TRBV3-2) to TRBJ1-2; D gene unclear. The germline V and J ends were trimmed by 3 bases and 3 bases, with 5 bases remaining between them. In germline, CDR1 is LGHDT, CDR2 YNNKEL (reference sequence). This CDR3 contains 12 residues. In DNA, the CDR3 is TGTGCCAGCAGCCAGCTAGACTATGGCTACACCTTC. This translates into CASSQLDYGYTF.

The chain combines TRBV20-1 with TRBJ2-1, with TRBD2 matching over 7 bases. With 5 bases clipped from V and 4 bases from J, the junction kept 11 bases outside the gene matches. This CDR3 comprises 15 residues. CDR1 is DFQATT, CDR2 SNEGSKA, per germline (reference sequence). CDR3 sequence: CSARGLVGWYNEQFF. The CDR3 nucleotides are TGCAGTGCTCGTGGACTAGTTGGATGGTACAATGAGCAGTTCTTC.

The chain has TRBV7-2 and TRBJ1-2; D may be TRBD1 (5 bases). V was shortened by 8 bases and J by 5 bases, with 18 bases between the two germline ends. Germline V gene lookup returns CDR1 SGHTA and CDR2 FQGNSA. CDR3 length: 14 residues. The CDR3 DNA sequence: TGTGCCAGCGGGCCCCGACAGAACTTATATGGCTACACCTTC. Encoded protein: CASGPRQNLYGYTF.

The chain has TRBV6-1 and TRBJ1-5; the D is unclear. The CDR3 extends over 14 amino acids. Trimming shortened V by 2 bases and J by 7 bases, and 12 bases separated the two germline ends. Looked up from germline, CDR1 is MNHNS and CDR2 is SASEGT. The CDR3 protein is CASSERSTWQPQHF. The DNA of the CDR3 is TGTGCCAGCAGTGAACGGTCCACCTGGCAGCCCCAGCATTTT.

For the CDR3, the DNA is TGTGCCAGCTCACCAGGCCAGGGGCTGTCTGAAAAACTGTTTTTT. Protein: CASSPGQGLSEKLFF. The chain couples TRBV18 to TRBJ1-4; TRBD1 is a possible D gene (6 bases). Trimming cost V 2 bases and J 7 bases, with 14 bases left between them. The germline V gene encodes CDR1 KGHSH and CDR2 LQKENI. The CDR3 runs to 15 residues.

The chain carries TRBV7-3 and TRBJ2-3, with D possibly being TRBD2 (7 bases). From germline, CDR1 is SGHTA and CDR2 FQGTGA. This CDR3 comprises 13 residues. V was cut by 11 bases and J by 4 bases, with 16 bases left in between. In DNA form, the CDR3 reads TGTGCCTCACTTGGGGGGGGCCCAGATACGCAGTATTTT. Its protein is CASLGGGPDTQYF.

The V call is TRBV18, the J call TRBJ1-1; TRBD1 might be the D (6 bases). Trimming removed 3 bases from V and 1 base from J, with 12 bases in between. Germline assignment: CDR1 KGHSH and CDR2 LQKENI. This CDR3 comprises 15 residues. The CDR3 DNA reads TGTGCCAGCTCACCGGGAGTACAGGGGAACACTGAAGCTTTCTTT. Translating it yields CASSPGVQGNTEAFF.